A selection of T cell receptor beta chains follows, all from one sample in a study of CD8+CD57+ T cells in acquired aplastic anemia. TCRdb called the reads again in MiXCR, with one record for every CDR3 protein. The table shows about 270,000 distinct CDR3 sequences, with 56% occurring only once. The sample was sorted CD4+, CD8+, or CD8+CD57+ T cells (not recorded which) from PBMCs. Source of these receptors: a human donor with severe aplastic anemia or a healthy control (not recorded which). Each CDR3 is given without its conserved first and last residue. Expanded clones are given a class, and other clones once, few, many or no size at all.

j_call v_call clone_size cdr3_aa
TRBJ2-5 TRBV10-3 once AIRERLGGAEGETQY
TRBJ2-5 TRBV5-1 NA ASSSGAAGGETQY
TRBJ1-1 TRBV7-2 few ASYTGGTEAF
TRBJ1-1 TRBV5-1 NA ASSLGNRAF
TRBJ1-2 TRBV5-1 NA ASSGKGTAGNYGYT
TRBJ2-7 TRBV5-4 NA ASSLAAGTQQTYEQY
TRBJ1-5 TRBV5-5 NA ASSLGLTTGTPQPQH
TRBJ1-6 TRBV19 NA ASTPGQFNSPLH
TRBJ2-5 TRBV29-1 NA SVEGTENEETQY
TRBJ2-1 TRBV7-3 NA ASSREVGLAGHEQF
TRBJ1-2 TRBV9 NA ASSERLGDGYT
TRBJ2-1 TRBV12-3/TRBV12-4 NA ASSLGDTDYEQF
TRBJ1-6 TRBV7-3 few ASSSSWKSPLH
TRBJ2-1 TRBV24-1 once ATSRSSVYNEQF
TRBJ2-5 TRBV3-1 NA ASSQPDSRETQY
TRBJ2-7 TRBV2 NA ASSRVLEQY
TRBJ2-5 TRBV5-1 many ASMLGIQETQY
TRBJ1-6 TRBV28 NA ASSGGQGARASPLH
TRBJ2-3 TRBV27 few ASSWGGFADTQY
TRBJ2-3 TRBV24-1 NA ATSDQRELGDTQY
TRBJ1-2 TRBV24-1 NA ATSDLHVLGKLYGYT
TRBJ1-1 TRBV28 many ASGGVYTEAF
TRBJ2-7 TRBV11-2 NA ASSLDQGPSYEQY
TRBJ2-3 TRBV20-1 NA SARDPATTDTQY
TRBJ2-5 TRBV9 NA ASSVVSGFSGETQY
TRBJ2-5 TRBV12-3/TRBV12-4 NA ASKPSQTSGLVPQY
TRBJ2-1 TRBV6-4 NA ASSEGAHNEQF
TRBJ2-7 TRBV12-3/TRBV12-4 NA ASAGQGGPYEQY
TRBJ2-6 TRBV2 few ASTIDRVRPGANVLT
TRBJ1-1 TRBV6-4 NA ASSDSMGLSPLHFGNTEAF
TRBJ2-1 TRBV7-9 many ASSLGLAGDEQF
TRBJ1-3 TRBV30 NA AWTGSGNTIY
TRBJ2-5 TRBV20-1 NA SARVAGGGETQY
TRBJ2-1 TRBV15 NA ATSRDGGMGDQF
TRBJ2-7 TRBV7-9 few ASSSAGSIGQY
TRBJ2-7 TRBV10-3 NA AISESGQGTTEQY
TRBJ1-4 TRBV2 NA AVRQGATRNEKLF
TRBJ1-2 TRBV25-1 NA ASSDVGSANYGYT
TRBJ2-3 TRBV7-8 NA AIALLANTDTQY
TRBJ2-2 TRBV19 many ASSITGANTGELF
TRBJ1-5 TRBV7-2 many ASSLVGTQLSNQPQH
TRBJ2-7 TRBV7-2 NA ASSSLGTGDEQY
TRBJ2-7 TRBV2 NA ASSEVGSPYEQY
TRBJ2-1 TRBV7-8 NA ASSLGAGGGEQF
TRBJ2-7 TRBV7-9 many ASKRTGGYEQY
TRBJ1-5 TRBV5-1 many ASSSGLTNQPQH
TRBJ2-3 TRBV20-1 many SAGPRASTDTQY
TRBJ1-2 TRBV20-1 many SARPRGDYGYT
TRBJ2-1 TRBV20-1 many SARDPQSSGGTNNEQF
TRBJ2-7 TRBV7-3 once ASSTGQQPYEQY
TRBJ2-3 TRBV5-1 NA ASSSGLAGATDTHY
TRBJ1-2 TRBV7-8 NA ASSPWIGNGYT
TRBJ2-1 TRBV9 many ASSVGGSYNEQF
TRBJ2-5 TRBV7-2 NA ASSDGQGAGETQY
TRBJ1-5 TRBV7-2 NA ASSSLERIQPQH
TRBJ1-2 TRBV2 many ASSGPQVDYGYT
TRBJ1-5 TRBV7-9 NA ASSLAARDQPQH